The rows below give T cell receptor beta chains drawn from one sample of a study of blood T cells in healthy people across ages. TCRdb reanalysed the 5' RACE reads using MiXCR and keeps one entry per CDR3 protein. The sample includes roughly 800,000 distinct CDR3 sequences, about three fifths of them seen just once. Material: blood. These receptors all come from a man under 40 in good health. The CDR3 runs from the conserved cysteine through the conserved F or W. The order of the fields is J gene, V gene, D gene, CDR3 protein. A D gene is named only where the DNA matches it firmly.

J: TRBJ2-7
V: TRBV5-1
D: TRBD2
CDR3: CASSSSGRSYEQYF

J: TRBJ2-1
V: TRBV12-3/TRBV12-4
D: TRBD2
CDR3: CASSFAGGLNEQFF

J: TRBJ2-5
V: TRBV5-1
D: NA
CDR3: CASSLGPAVPETQYF

J: TRBJ1-4
V: TRBV7-2
D: NA
CDR3: CASSLGSINEKLFF

J: TRBJ1-2
V: TRBV15
D: NA
CDR3: CTTSRDLGSYYGYTF

J: TRBJ1-5
V: TRBV20-1
D: NA
CDR3: CSARAVDWGVGQPQHF

J: TRBJ2-7
V: TRBV7-2
D: TRBD2
CDR3: CASSPGLAGISYEQYF

J: TRBJ1-5
V: TRBV5-5
D: NA
CDR3: CASSLTASGQPQHF

J: TRBJ2-1
V: TRBV9
D: TRBD2
CDR3: CASSVGSSGRDNEQFF

J: TRBJ1-2
V: TRBV27
D: NA
CDR3: CASRDIHGYTF

J: TRBJ2-7
V: TRBV10-3
D: TRBD2
CDR3: CATTMGNGRAYEQYF

J: TRBJ2-3
V: TRBV12-3/TRBV12-4
D: TRBD1
CDR3: CASKLGQNPTDTQYF

J: TRBJ2-5
V: TRBV20-1
D: TRBD1
CDR3: CSARSPGGETQYF

J: TRBJ2-7
V: TRBV7-2
D: TRBD2
CDR3: CASSFVSSGANYEQYF

J: TRBJ2-7
V: TRBV6-1
D: NA
CDR3: CASRTDWGEQYF

J: TRBJ1-6
V: TRBV21-1
D: NA
CDR3: CASSKVGSPLHF

J: NA
V: TRBV13
D: NA
CDR3: CASSFSLGRGREQYF

J: TRBJ1-2
V: TRBV6-6
D: NA
CDR3: CASSDSESYGYTF

J: TRBJ2-4
V: TRBV20-1
D: NA
CDR3: CSANRLGGNIQYF

J: TRBJ2-5
V: TRBV15
D: NA
CDR3: CATSRDRDRQYF

J: TRBJ2-1
V: TRBV4-1
D: TRBD1
CDR3: CASSQEMETGVNEQFF

J: TRBJ2-1
V: TRBV3-1
D: TRBD1
CDR3: CASRDGQVNNEQFF

J: TRBJ1-4
V: TRBV6-6
D: NA
CDR3: CASSGGAQKLFF

J: TRBJ1-1
V: TRBV5-1
D: TRBD1
CDR3: CASSTGTASNTNTEAFF

J: TRBJ2-7
V: TRBV5-1
D: NA
CDR3: CASSFAGPEQYF

J: TRBJ2-3
V: TRBV2
D: TRBD2
CDR3: CASRPSGRAADTQYF

J: TRBJ1-1
V: TRBV29-1
D: NA
CDR3: CSVVPGNTEAFF

J: TRBJ2-1
V: TRBV25-1
D: TRBD2
CDR3: CASSGNLAGQFF

J: TRBJ2-7
V: TRBV5-6
D: TRBD1
CDR3: CASSIGQAAYEQYF

J: TRBJ2-7
V: TRBV7-6
D: NA
CDR3: CASSLPDSYEQYF

J: TRBJ2-3
V: TRBV20-1
D: TRBD2
CDR3: CSARPSGGGTQYF

J: TRBJ2-1
V: TRBV27
D: TRBD2
CDR3: CASQGWGGAYNEQFF